This T cell receptor beta chain was identified during a study of shared clonotypes between healthy human individuals. Study-level results: Enrolling few donors narrowed the genetic and exposure-history diversity that was represented.

About this clone: Its specificity is not known.

The table came from immunoSEQ multiplex PCR; TCRdb's copy has only in-frame clones and leaves some out. In the table there are about 2.3 million clones, over 85% of which are singletons. HIV-negative, healthy adults without recent acute infections or vaccinations were the donors. Germline assignment: CDR1 SGHRS and CDR2 YFSETQ. This CDR3 is 14 amino acids long. Between the trimmed V and J ends, which lost 0 bases and 7 bases, there was a span of 10 bases. This TCR was sampled from a man aged 18 to 30 in good health. Some clones in this sample may be carry-over from other donors' samples. Sequencing used naive CD4+ T cells from PBMCs. Subset defined: CD45RA+ positively selected. The chain carries TRBV5-1 and TRBJ1-4; no definite D call. The CDR3 DNA is TGCGCCAGCAGCTTGGATCCAGCCGTTGAAAAACTGTTTTTT. It codes for CASSLDPAVEKLFF.